What follows are 27 T cell receptor beta chains derived from one specimen sequenced in a study of human T cells and chemical hapten exposure. Time point reported: pre-sensitization, week 0. Treatment in this sample: therapeutic diphenylcyclopropenone sensitization with weekly scalp DPC. TCRdb redid the calling of the RACE reads with MiXCR, one entry per CDR3 protein. The sample records around 260,000 distinct CDR3 sequences, about 8.6% being singletons. Sequenced material: whole blood, taken in connection with sensitization to the hapten diphenylcyclopropenone (DPC). These receptors all come from a woman in her thirties or forties with alopecia areata. Some clones in this sample may be carry-over from other donors' samples.

The gene calls are TRBV10-3 and TRBJ2-2; possible D gene TRBD1, 6 bases. The CDR3 runs to 13 residues. Trimming cost V 10 bases and J 5 bases, with 14 bases left between them. Germline CDR1 is ENHRY and CDR2 is SYGVKD. In DNA form, the CDR3 reads TGTGCCACCTCCTTACAGGGAACCGGGGAGCTGTTTTTT. As protein: CATSLQGTGELFF.

This clonotype has ten or more counts. The rearrangement joins TRBV28 to TRBJ1-2; TRBD1 might be the D (5 bases). In germline, CDR1 is MDHEN, CDR2 SYDVKM. The CDR3 has 13 residues. V lost 3 bases to trimming and J lost 7 bases, with 12 bases between them. This CDR3 reads CASSFGSGRGYTF. For the CDR3, the DNA is TGTGCCAGCAGTTTCGGGTCAGGGCGTGGCTACACCTTC.

This clonotype turned up a few times. The chain employs TRBV4-3 and TRBJ1-6; TRBD1 aligns across 7 bases. The CDR3 sequence is 17 residues long. Per the germline V gene, CDR1 is LGHNA and CDR2 is YSLEER. V gave up 0 bases and J gave up 10 bases; unmatched junction bases: 12. The CDR3 region has the DNA TGCGCCAGCAGCCAAGACCCATCGACAGGGCGAGGGTCACCCCTCCACTTT. It yields the protein CASSQDPSTGRGSPLHF.

This clonotype was detected ten times or more. Written as DNA, the CDR3 is TGTGCCAGCAGCCGGGACTCCGGCCAAGAGACCCAGTACTTC. Translated, it gives CASSRDSGQETQYF. This sequence joins TRBV7-9 and TRBJ2-5; maybe TRBD2 (6 bases). Trimming took off 5 bases at V and 1 base at J, with 11 bases between the two ends. The CDR3 runs 14 residues. Germline loops: CDR1 SEHNR, CDR2 FQNEAQ (reference sequence).

This clonotype was seen at least ten times. The CDR3 DNA reads TGCAGTGCTTTCATAGGGGGCCGCACTGATGGCTACACCTTC. Amino acid sequence: CSAFIGGRTDGYTF. This chain connects TRBV20-1 to TRBJ1-2, with 7 bases aligning to TRBD1. Germline V lookup: CDR1 DFQATT, CDR2 SNEGSKA (reference sequence). V lost 5 bases, J lost 6 bases, and 12 bases stayed unmatched. This CDR3 has 14 residues.

The V call is TRBV7-9, the J call TRBJ2-1; D possibly corresponds to TRBD1 (5 bases). This CDR3 spans 14 amino acids. Trimming stripped 0 bases from V and 6 bases from J, with 9 bases between. The V gene's germline CDR1 is SEHNR and CDR2 FQNEAQ (reference sequence). The CDR3 sequence: CASSLAGAPNEQFF. In DNA, the CDR3 is TGTGCCAGCAGCTTAGCAGGGGCCCCCAATGAGCAGTTCTTC.

This clonotype was counted ten times or more. J is TRBJ2-7 and V is TRBV28, with D perhaps TRBD1 or TRBD2 (5 bases each). Between the trimmed V and J ends, which lost 7 bases and 4 bases, there was a span of 17 bases. This CDR3 spans 14 amino acids. Germline CDR1 is MDHEN and CDR2 is SYDVKM. The CDR3 nucleotides read TGTGCCAGCACCGACTCCGGGACGATTTACGAGCAGTACTTC. Protein product: CASTDSGTIYEQYF. Full variable domain (outside the CDR3, taken from reference TRBV28 and TRBJ2-7): DVKVTQSSRYLVKRTGEKVFLECVQDMDHENMFWYRQDPGLGLRLIYFSYDVKMKEKGDIPEGYSVSREKKERFSLILESASTNQTSMYLCASTDSGTIYEQYFGPGTRLTVT.

This clonotype was found a few times. The rearrangement joins TRBV9 to TRBJ2-3; 8 nucleotides agree with TRBD2. This CDR3 is built from 16 residues. In germline, CDR1 is SGDLS, CDR2 YYNGEE. The trim removed 0 bases at V and 3 bases at J, leaving 6 bases unmatched. CDR3 nucleotide sequence: TGTGCCAGCAGCGTAGGAAATAGCGGGATAACAGATACGCAGTATTTT. Translation: CASSVGNSGITDTQYF.

The rearrangement uses TRBV28 and TRBJ1-6, with unresolved D. CDR3 size: 14 residues. From germline, CDR1 is MDHEN and CDR2 SYDVKM. V was clipped by 1 base and J by 3 bases, with 4 bases between them. The CDR3 DNA is TGTGCCAGCAGTTTATCGGTCTATAATTCACCCCTCCACTTT. Protein product: CASSLSVYNSPLHF.

J is TRBJ1-3 and V is TRBV6-5, with D unresolved. The CDR3 covers 13 residues. Trimming left V 5 bases short and J 2 bases short, with 7 bases between. Germline V gene lookup returns CDR1 MNHEY and CDR2 SVGAGI. CDR3 sequence: CASSRSAGNTIYF. The CDR3 region has the DNA TGTGCCAGCAGTCGATCGGCTGGAAACACCATATATTTT.

This clonotype came up a few times. The CDR3, as DNA: TGTGCCAGCAGCTTTGGGTCGGAGACCCAGTACTTC. Translation: CASSFGSETQYF. V gene TRBV7-9 combines with J gene TRBJ2-5, with D uncertain. V lost 3 bases and J lost 5, with 7 bases in between. The CDR3 sequence is 12 residues long. Germline V gives CDR1 SEHNR, CDR2 FQNEAQ (reference sequence). Full variable domain (rest looked up from reference TRBV7-9 and TRBJ2-5): DTGVSQNPRHKITKRGQNVTFRCDPISEHNRLYWYRQTLGQGPEFLTYFQNEAQLEKSRLLSDRFSAERPKGSFSTLEIQRTEQGDSAMYLCASSFGSETQYFGPGTRLLVL.

This clonotype came up a few times. The V and J genes are TRBV5-1 and TRBJ1-6, with D tentatively TRBD1 (5 bases). The CDR3 runs 15 residues. V lost 4 bases and J 4 bases, leaving 12 bases between the germline ends. Germline V gives CDR1 SGHRS, CDR2 YFSETQ. CDR3 protein: CASSPGPGYNSPLHF. The CDR3 region has the DNA TGCGCCAGCAGCCCAGGACCAGGGTATAATTCACCCCTCCACTTT. Full variable domain (missing parts from reference TRBV5-1 and TRBJ1-6): KAGVTQTPRYLIKTRGQQVTLSCSPISGHRSVSWYQQTPGQGLQFLFEYFSETQRNKGNFPGRFSGRQFSNSRSEMNVSTLELGDSALYLCASSPGPGYNSPLHFGNGTRLTVT.

This clonotype has a handful of counts. This rearrangement joins TRBV20-1 to TRBJ2-4, with TRBD2 matching 7 bases. The V gene's germline CDR1 is DFQATT and CDR2 SNEGSKA (reference sequence). The CDR3 is made up of 16 amino acids. V dropped 6 bases and J dropped 0; count of bases not matched to a gene: 11. The CDR3 bases are TGCAGTGCCCCGACCTATACGGGAGGAGCCAAAAACATTCAGTACTTC. It encodes CSAPTYTGGAKNIQYF.

This clonotype was counted between two and nine times. The chain uses TRBV6-5 and TRBJ2-5; maybe TRBD2 (6 bases). CDR1 is MNHEY and CDR2 is SVGAGI in the germline V gene. The CDR3 is 14 residues long. Trimming removed 7 bases at V and 2 bases at J, with 14 bases between. The CDR3 loop is CASTSLDYQETQYF. In DNA, the CDR3 is TGTGCCAGCACCTCCTTGGACTATCAAGAGACCCAGTACTTC.

Points on this clonotype: A much larger clone differs by one base, so this may be a read error. J is TRBJ2-1 and V is TRBV7-8, with a tentative D call TRBD1 (5 bases). The CDR3 has 16 residues. Per the germline V gene, CDR1 is SGHVS and CDR2 is FQNEAQ. V lost 5 bases and J 2 bases, leaving 16 bases between the germline ends. The CDR3 DNA follows: TGTGCCAGCAGCCGAGCCAGGGTTCCCACCTACAATGAGCAGTTCTTC. Translating gives CASSRARVPTYNEQFF.

The chain links TRBV2 to TRBJ1-6; 7 bases are a match to TRBD1. The ends lost 2 bases at V and 9 bases at J; junction bases unmatched: 7. Germline assignment: CDR1 SNHLY and CDR2 FYNNEI. This CDR3 region has 15 residues. Here the CDR3 reads CASSERGDSFSPLHF. The CDR3 DNA reads as TGTGCCAGCAGTGAAAGGGGGGACAGTTTTTCACCCCTCCACTTT. The full variable domain, its missing parts supplied by reference TRBV2 and TRBJ1-6, is EPEVTQTPSHQVTQMGQEVILRCVPISNHLYFYWYRQILGQKVEFLVSFYNNEISEKSEIFDDQFSVERPDGSNFTLKIRSTKLEDSAMYFCASSERGDSFSPLHFGNGTRLTVT.

This clonotype was seen only a few times. The chain couples TRBV5-1 to TRBJ1-4; D is ambiguous. The CDR3 sequence is 14 residues long. The V gene lost 4 bases and the J gene lost 4 bases, with 11 bases spanning the gap. The V gene's germline CDR1 is SGHRS and CDR2 YFSETQ. The CDR3 loop is CASSLQALNEKLFF. In nucleotides, the CDR3 is TGCGCCAGCAGCCTTCAGGCTCTTAATGAAAAACTGTTTTTT.

The chain links TRBV10-3 to TRBJ2-7, with 7 bases aligning to TRBD1. Germline trimming cut 3 bases from V and 0 bases from J; bases unmatched to any gene: 8. Germline CDR1 ENHRY, CDR2 SYGVKD. This CDR3 contains 16 residues. CDR3 sequence (DNA): TGTGCCATCAGTGAAACCGGGACAGAGTTCTCCTACGAGCAGTACTTC. This translates into CAISETGTEFSYEQYF.

This clonotype came up a few times. The chain uses TRBV10-3 and TRBJ2-3, with D perhaps matching TRBD2 (6 bases). The V gene lost 4 bases and the J gene lost 4 bases, with 15 bases spanning the gap. The germline CDR1 and CDR2 sequences are ENHRY and SYGVKD. The CDR3 has 15 residues. DNA for the CDR3: TGTGCCATCAGTGTTCAGCCCGGGGGATCAGATACGCAGTATTTT. As protein: CAISVQPGGSDTQYF.

The rearrangement links TRBV20-1 to TRBJ2-7, with a tentative D call TRBD2 (6 bases). This CDR3 has 14 residues. Trimming removed 3 bases at V and 3 bases at J, with 15 bases between. Germline V lookup: CDR1 DFQATT, CDR2 SNEGSKA (reference sequence). The CDR3 DNA reads as TGCAGTGCTAGCGCGGGACCCGCGGGCTACGAGCAGTACTTC. This gives the protein CSASAGPAGYEQYF.

This clonotype has a handful of counts. The V gene is TRBV28, the J gene TRBJ1-2; 9 positions agree with TRBD1. The length of the CDR3 is 13 residues. Per germline, CDR1 MDHEN and CDR2 SYDVKM. V shed 8 bases and J 6 bases; nucleotides not matched to a gene: 7. The CDR3 nucleotides are TGTGCCAGCGGGACAGGGTTTCGTAATGGCTACACCTTC. Translation gives CASGTGFRNGYTF.

This clonotype turned up a few times. The genes are TRBV10-3 and TRBJ2-3; the match to TRBD2 covers 13 bases. With 10 bases clipped from V and 0 bases from J, the junction kept 4 bases outside the gene matches. Germline CDR1 reads ENHRY; CDR2 reads SYGVKD. The CDR3 loop spans 15 amino acids. DNA for the CDR3: TGTGCCACCGGGACTAGCGGGATGAGCACAGATACGCAGTATTTT. It encodes CATGTSGMSTDTQYF.

In its sample, this clonotype was seen a few times. The chain employs TRBV6-5 and TRBJ2-3; TRBD2 might be the D (6 bases). The germline CDR1 and CDR2 sequences are MNHEY and SVGAGI. There are 14 residues in the CDR3. V was clipped by 5 bases and J by 4 bases, with 13 bases between them. The CDR3 DNA sequence: TGTGCCAGCAGTCTAGGAGGGCCGCCAGATACGCAGTATTTT. This codes for CASSLGGPPDTQYF.

This clonotype was recorded a few times. The chain joins TRBV12-3 or TRBV12-4 to TRBJ2-7, with TRBD2 identical over 11 bases. V gave up 3 bases and J gave up 11 bases; unmatched junction bases: 6. CDR3 length: 13 amino acids. The CDR3 is CASSLSSGRAEYF. CDR3 DNA sequence: TGTGCCAGCAGTTTGAGTAGCGGGAGGGCGGAGTACTTC.

This clonotype was observed a few times. The chain is built from TRBV6-5 and TRBJ2-5; D tentatively reads TRBD1 or TRBD2 (5 bases each). Germline V CDR1 and CDR2: MNHEY, SVGAGI. V shed 6 bases and J shed 5 bases, with 19 bases lying between them. This CDR3 spans 15 amino acids. CDR3 nucleotide sequence: TGTGCCAGCAGCCGCTCAGGAGTTGGGGGTGAGACCCAGTACTTC. This gives the protein CASSRSGVGGETQYF.

This clonotype showed up many times. The chain uses TRBV20-1 and TRBJ2-1; 9 bases agree with TRBD1. Germline lookup yields CDR1 DFQATT and CDR2 SNEGSKA (reference sequence). The CDR3 is 17 amino acids. Trimming took 1 base from V and 2 from J; bases not matched to a gene: 9. The CDR3 loop is CSARGGQGRIPYNEQFF. The CDR3 coding sequence is TGCAGTGCTAGAGGAGGACAGGGGCGGATCCCCTACAATGAGCAGTTCTTC.

A note on this clonotype: A read error may produce the germline difference seen at one junction end. The V call is TRBV3-1, the J call TRBJ2-7; 15 bases fit TRBD2. Germline CDR1 and CDR2: LGHDT and YNNKEL (reference sequence). The CDR3 consists of 19 residues. The CDR3 spells CASSVPPGTSGRNSHEQYF. The CDR3 DNA is TGTGCCAGCAGCGTTCCCCCTGGGACTAGCGGGAGGAACTCCCACGAGCAGTACTTC.